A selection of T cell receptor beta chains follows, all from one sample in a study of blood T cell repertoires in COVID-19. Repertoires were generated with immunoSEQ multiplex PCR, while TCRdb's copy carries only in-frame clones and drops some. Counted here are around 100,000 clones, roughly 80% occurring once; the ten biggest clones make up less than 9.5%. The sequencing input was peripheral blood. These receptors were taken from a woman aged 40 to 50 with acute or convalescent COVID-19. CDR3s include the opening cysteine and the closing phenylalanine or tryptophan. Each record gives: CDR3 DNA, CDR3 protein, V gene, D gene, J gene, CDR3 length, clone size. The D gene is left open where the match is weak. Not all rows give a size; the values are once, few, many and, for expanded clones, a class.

TGTGCCAGCAGCTTCAAAAACGGGACTAGCGGGGGGCACCAAGAGACCCAGTACTTC,CASSFKNGTSGGHQETQYF,TRBV5-5,TRBD2,TRBJ2-5,19,-
TGTGCCAGCAGTTTAAGACGGCGGTACCAAGAGACCCAGTACTTC,CASSLRRRYQETQYF,TRBV6-2/TRBV6-3,-,TRBJ2-5,15,-
TGTGCCACCAGCAGAGATGCGGCCAGGGCCGCCTATGGCTACACCTTC,CATSRDAARAAYGYTF,TRBV15,-,TRBJ1-2,16,-
TGTGCCAGCTCACCGGGACTAGCGGGGGACAATGAGCAGTTCTTC,CASSPGLAGDNEQFF,TRBV18,TRBD2,TRBJ2-1,15,few
TGCGCCAGCAGTGAGTCGACAGGGGGAGTGAACACTGAAGCTTTCTTT,CASSESTGGVNTEAFF,TRBV10-1,TRBD1,TRBJ1-1,16,-
TGTGCCAGCAGCGGAGCCGGGACAGGGCCCTACGAGCAGTACTTC,CASSGAGTGPYEQYF,TRBV7-2,TRBD1,TRBJ2-7,15,once
TGTGCCAGCAGTCCCCGGACTAGCGGGGGAACCTGGCCGTACGAGCAGTACTTC,CASSPRTSGGTWPYEQYF,TRBV5-4,TRBD2,TRBJ2-7,18,-
TGTGCCAGCAGCCAATGGACCGGGACAGGGGATGAAAAACTGTTTTTT,CASSQWTGTGDEKLFF,TRBV14,TRBD1,TRBJ1-4,16,-
TGTGCCAGCAGCCGGACACACTCCTACGAGCAGTACTTC,CASSRTHSYEQYF,TRBV27,-,TRBJ2-7,13,once
TGCGCCAGCAGCTTGGAAGGGGACTCAACCTACGAGCAGTACTTC,CASSLEGDSTYEQYF,TRBV5-1,-,TRBJ2-7,15,-
TGTGCCAGCTCATCCGCCGTGGGGCGCGATGGCTACACCTTC,CASSSAVGRDGYTF,TRBV18,-,TRBJ1-2,14,-
TGTGCCAGCAGCTCTAGCGGGGGAGTGGCAGATACGCAGTATTTT,CASSSSGGVADTQYF,TRBV7-9,TRBD2,TRBJ2-3,15,-
TGTGCCAGCAGTGTGGGAGGAGTCAATCAGCCCCAGCATTTT,CASSVGGVNQPQHF,TRBV2,-,TRBJ1-5,14,-